The rows below give T cell receptor beta chains drawn from one sample of a study of T cell changes during pregnancy in multiple sclerosis. Only in-frame clones appear in the TCRdb table, and some are missing; sequencing was by immunoSEQ multiplex PCR. The table shows 60,000 to 65,000 clones, with about 90% occurring only once. Here the sequenced sample was peripheral blood, taken in the first trimester of pregnancy. These receptor sequences come from a female donor with multiple sclerosis, enrolled in a pregnancy study. Each CDR3 is given with its conserved first and last residue. A D gene is named only where the DNA matches it firmly. Clone sizes are given selectively: once, few, many, or a class where the clone is expanded.

j_call clone_size d_call v_call cdr3_nt cdr3_aa
TRBJ2-7 . . TRBV6-6 TGTGCCAGCAGTTCTAAACAGGGATTCTACGAGCAGTACTTC CASSSKQGFYEQYF
TRBJ2-5 . . TRBV6-1 TGTGCCAGCTCGAGGGTGTTGAAAGAGACCCAGTACTTC CASSRVLKETQYF
TRBJ2-3 . TRBD2 TRBV11-3 TGTGCCAGCAGCCAACAAACTAGCGGGAGGTCAGATACGCAGTATTTT CASSQQTSGRSDTQYF
TRBJ2-3 . . TRBV7-3 TGTGCCAGCAGCGCCCGAACAGGGATTAGCACAGATACGCAGTATTTT CASSARTGISTDTQYF
TRBJ1-1 once . TRBV28 TGTGCCAGTTACGCGGGTATGAACACTGAAGCTTTCTTT CASYAGMNTEAFF
TRBJ2-1 . TRBD2 TRBV5-4 TGTGCCAGCAGCTACCGGGAGGCCCCCTACAATGAGCAGTTCTTC CASSYREAPYNEQFF
TRBJ2-2 . . TRBV27 TGTGCCAGCAGTCTCCAGGGGAGAAGCACCGGGGAGCTGTTTTTT CASSLQGRSTGELFF
TRBJ1-1 . TRBD1 TRBV6-6 TGTGCCAGCGGGGGCGCAGGGACAGAGAACACTGAAGCTTTCTTT CASGGAGTENTEAFF
TRBJ2-7 . TRBD2 TRBV7-2 TGTGCCAGCAGCCTAGCGGGAGGATTAGGAGAGCAGTACTTC CASSLAGGLGEQYF
TRBJ2-2 . . TRBV29-1 TGCAGCGCCAGGGACTCGAGATGGACCGGGGAGCTGTTTTTT CSARDSRWTGELFF
TRBJ2-1 . . TRBV27 TGTGCCAGCAGGCTAGGAGGGGTCAATGAGCAGTTCTTC CASRLGGVNEQFF
TRBJ2-4 . . TRBV9 TGTGCCAGCAGCTTGACAGACACGTCAGGCAAAAACATTCAGTACTTC CASSLTDTSGKNIQYF
TRBJ2-7 . . TRBV7-9 TGTGCCAGCAGCTTACGGGATCAACTGGCCGAGCAGTACTTC CASSLRDQLAEQYF
TRBJ2-7 . . TRBV13 TGTGCCAGCAGCTCACTCCGCCTGGGAAGGGGGTACGAGCAGTACTTC CASSSLRLGRGYEQYF
TRBJ1-3 . TRBD1 TRBV7-9 TGTGCCAGCAGCTTCTTCGAAGGGACAGTCCTCTCTGGAAACACCATATATTTT CASSFFEGTVLSGNTIYF
TRBJ2-7 . . TRBV5-1 TGCGCCAGCAGCTCGACTGTCTCCTACGAGCAGTACTTC CASSSTVSYEQYF